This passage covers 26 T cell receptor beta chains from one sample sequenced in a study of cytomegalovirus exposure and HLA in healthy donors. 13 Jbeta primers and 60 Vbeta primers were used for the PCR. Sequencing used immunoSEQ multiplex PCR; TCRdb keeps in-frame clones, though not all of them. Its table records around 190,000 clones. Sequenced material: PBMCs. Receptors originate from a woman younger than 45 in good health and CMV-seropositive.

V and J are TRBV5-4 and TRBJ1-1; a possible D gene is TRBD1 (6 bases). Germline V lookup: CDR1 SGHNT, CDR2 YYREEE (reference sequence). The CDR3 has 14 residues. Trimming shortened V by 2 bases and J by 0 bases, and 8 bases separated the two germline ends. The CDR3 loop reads CASSLSGVNTEAFF. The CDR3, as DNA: TGTGCCAGCAGCTTATCAGGGGTGAACACTGAAGCTTTCTTT. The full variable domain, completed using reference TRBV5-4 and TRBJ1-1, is ETGVTQSPTHLIKTRGQQVTLRCSSQSGHNTVSWYQQALGQGPQFIFQYYREEENGRGNFPPRFSGLQFPNYSSELNVNALELDDSALYLCASSLSGVNTEAFFGQGTRLTVV.

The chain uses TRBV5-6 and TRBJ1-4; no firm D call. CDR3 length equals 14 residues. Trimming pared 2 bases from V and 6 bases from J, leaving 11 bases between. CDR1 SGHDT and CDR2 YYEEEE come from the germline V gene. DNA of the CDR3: TGTGCCAGCAGCTTAGTGTCACGGGATGAAAAACTGTTTTTT. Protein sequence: CASSLVSRDEKLFF.

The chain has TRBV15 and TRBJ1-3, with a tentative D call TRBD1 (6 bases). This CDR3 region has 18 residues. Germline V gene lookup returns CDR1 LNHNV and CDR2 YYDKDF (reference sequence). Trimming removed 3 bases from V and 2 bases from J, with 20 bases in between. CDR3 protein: CATSSPITGSVTGNTIYF. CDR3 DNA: TGTGCCACCAGCAGTCCTATTACAGGGTCGGTTACTGGAAACACCATATATTTT.

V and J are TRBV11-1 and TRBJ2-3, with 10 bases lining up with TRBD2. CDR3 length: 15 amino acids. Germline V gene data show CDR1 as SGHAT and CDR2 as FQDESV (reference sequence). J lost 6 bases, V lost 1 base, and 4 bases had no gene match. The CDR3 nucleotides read TGTGCCAGCAGCTTAGGGCTAGCGGGGGCTGATACGCAGTATTTT. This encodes CASSLGLAGADTQYF.

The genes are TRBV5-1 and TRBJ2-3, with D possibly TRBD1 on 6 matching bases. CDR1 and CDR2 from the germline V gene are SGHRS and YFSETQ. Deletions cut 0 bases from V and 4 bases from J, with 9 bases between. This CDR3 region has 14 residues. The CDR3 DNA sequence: TGCGCCAGCAGCTTGGAAACAGGGTCAGATACGCAGTATTTT. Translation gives CASSLETGSDTQYF.

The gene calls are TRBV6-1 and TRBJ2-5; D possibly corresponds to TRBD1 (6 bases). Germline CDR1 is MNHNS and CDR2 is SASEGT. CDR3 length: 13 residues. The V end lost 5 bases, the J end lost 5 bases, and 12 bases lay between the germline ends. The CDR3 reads CASSLWDKETQYF. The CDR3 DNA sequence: TGTGCCAGCAGTCTATGGGACAAGGAGACCCAGTACTTC.

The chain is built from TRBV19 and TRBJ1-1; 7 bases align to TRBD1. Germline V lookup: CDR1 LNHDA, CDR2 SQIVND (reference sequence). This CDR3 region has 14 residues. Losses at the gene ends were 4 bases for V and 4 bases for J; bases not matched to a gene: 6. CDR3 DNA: TGTGCCAGTAGTAGGGACAGCACAGGCACTGAAGCTTTCTTT. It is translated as CASSRDSTGTEAFF.

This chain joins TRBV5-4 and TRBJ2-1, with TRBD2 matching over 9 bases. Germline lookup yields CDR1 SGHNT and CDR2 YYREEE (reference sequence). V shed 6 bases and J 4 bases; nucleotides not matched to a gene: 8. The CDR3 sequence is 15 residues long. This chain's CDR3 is CASKRAGGSYNEQFF. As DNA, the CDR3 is TGTGCCAGCAAGCGAGCGGGGGGCTCTTACAATGAGCAGTTCTTC.

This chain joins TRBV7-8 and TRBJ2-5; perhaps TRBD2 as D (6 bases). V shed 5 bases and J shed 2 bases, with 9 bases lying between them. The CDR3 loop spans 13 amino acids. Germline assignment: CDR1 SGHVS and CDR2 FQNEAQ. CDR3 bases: TGTGCCAGCAGCCATGGACTACAAGAGACCCAGTACTTC. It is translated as CASSHGLQETQYF.

As DNA, the CDR3 is TGCAGCGTTGAAGGTCTAGCAAAGAACGAGCAGTACTTC. Translating it yields CSVEGLAKNEQYF. V usage is TRBV29-1 and J usage is TRBJ2-5, with a weak D call TRBD2 (5 bases). The assigned J gene may be wrong: the sequence end matches TRBJ2-7 better. Germline V gene data show CDR1 as SQVTM and CDR2 as ANQGSEA. CDR3 length: 13 residues.

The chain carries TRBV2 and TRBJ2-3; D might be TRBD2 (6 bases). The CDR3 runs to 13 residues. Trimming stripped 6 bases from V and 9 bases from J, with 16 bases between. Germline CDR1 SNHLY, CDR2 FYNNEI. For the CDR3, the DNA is TGTGCCAGCAGGTCTGGAGGGGACTTAACGCAGTATTTT. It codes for CASRSGGDLTQYF.

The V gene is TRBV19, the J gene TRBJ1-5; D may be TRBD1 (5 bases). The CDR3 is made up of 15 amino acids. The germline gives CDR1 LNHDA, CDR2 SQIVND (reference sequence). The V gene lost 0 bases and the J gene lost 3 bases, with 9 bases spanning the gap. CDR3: CASSIDPGFNQPQHF. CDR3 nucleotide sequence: TGTGCCAGTAGTATAGATCCAGGGTTCAATCAGCCCCAGCATTTT. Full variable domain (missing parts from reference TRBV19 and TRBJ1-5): DGGITQSPKYLFRKEGQNVTLSCEQNLNHDAMYWYRQDPGQGLRLIYYSQIVNDFQKGDIAEGYSVSREKKESFPLTVTSAQKNPTAFYLCASSIDPGFNQPQHFGDGTRLSIL.

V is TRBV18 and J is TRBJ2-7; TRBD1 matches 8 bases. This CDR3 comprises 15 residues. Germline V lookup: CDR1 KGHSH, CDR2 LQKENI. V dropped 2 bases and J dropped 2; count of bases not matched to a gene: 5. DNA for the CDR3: TGTGCCAGCTCACCAGGACAGGGAAAGGCCTACGAGCAGTACTTC. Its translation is CASSPGQGKAYEQYF.

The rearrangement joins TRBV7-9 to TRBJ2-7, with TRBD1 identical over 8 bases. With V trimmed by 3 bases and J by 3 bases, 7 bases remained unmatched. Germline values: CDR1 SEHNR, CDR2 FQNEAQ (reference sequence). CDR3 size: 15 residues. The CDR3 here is CASSFSGTGHYEQYF. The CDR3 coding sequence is TGTGCCAGCAGCTTCTCCGGGACAGGACACTACGAGCAGTACTTC.

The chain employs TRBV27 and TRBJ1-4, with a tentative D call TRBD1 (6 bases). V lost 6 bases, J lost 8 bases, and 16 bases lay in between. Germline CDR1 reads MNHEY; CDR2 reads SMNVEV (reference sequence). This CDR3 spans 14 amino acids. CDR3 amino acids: CASSRTVGGEKLFF. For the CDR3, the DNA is TGTGCCAGCAGCAGGACAGTTGGGGGAGAAAAACTGTTTTTT.

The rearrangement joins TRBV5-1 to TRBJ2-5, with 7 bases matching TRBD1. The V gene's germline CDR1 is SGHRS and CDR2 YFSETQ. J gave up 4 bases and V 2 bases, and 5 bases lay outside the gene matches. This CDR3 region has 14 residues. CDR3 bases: TGCGCCAGCAGCTTACAGGGGATCGGAGAGACCCAGTACTTC. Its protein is CASSLQGIGETQYF.

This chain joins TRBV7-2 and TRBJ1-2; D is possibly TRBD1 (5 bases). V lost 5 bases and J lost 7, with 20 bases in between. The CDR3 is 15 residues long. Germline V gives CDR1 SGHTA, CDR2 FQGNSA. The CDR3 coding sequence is TGTGCCAGCAGCCTAGACCGACAGCTATTGGGTGGCTACACCTTC. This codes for CASSLDRQLLGGYTF.

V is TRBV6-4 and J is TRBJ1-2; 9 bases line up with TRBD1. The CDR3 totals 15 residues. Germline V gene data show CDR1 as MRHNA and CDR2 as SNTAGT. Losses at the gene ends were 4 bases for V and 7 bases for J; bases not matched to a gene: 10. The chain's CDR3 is CASSVMSGTGIGYTF. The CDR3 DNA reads TGTGCCAGCAGTGTCATGTCCGGGACAGGGATTGGCTACACCTTC.

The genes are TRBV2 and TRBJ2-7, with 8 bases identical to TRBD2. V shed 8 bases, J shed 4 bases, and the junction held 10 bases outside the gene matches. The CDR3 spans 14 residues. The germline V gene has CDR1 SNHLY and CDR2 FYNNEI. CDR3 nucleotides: TGTGCCAGCGGCCAACGGGAGGGGGGTTACGAGCAGTACTTC. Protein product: CASGQREGGYEQYF.

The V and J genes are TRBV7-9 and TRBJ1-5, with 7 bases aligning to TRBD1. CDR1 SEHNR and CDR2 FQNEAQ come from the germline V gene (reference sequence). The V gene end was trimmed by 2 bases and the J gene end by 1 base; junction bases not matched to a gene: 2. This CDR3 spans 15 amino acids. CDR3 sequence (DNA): TGTGCCAGCAGCTTAACGACAGGGAGCAATCAGCCCCAGCATTTT. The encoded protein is CASSLTTGSNQPQHF.

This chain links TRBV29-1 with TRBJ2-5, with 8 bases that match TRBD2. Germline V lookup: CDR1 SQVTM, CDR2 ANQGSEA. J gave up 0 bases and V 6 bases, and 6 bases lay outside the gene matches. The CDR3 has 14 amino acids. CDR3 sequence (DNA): TGCAGCGTGGGGACTAGAACTTACCAAGAGACCCAGTACTTC. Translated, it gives CSVGTRTYQETQYF.

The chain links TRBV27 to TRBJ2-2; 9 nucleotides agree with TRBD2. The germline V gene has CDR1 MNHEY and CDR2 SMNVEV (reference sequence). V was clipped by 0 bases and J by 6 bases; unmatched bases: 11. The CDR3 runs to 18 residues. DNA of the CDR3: TGTGCCAGCAGTTTATCCTCTTCTCTAGCGGGGTTCCCCGGGGAGCTGTTTTTT. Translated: CASSLSSSLAGFPGELFF.

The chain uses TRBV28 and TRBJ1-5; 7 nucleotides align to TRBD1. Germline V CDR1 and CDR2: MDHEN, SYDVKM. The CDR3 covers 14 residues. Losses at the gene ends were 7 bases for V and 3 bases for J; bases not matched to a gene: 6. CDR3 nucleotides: TGTGCCAGCACCCCGGGACAGCTCAATCAGCCCCAGCATTTT. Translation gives CASTPGQLNQPQHF.

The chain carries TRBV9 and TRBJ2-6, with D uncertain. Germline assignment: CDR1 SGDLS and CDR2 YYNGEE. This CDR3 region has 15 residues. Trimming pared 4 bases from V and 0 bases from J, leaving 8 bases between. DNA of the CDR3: TGTGCCAGCAGCCCAAGTAGCTCTGGGGCCAACGTCCTGACTTTC. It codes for CASSPSSSGANVLTF. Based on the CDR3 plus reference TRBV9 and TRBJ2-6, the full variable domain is DSGVTQTPKHLITATGQRVTLRCSPRSGDLSVYWYQQSLDQGLQFLIQYYNGEERAKGNILERFSAQQFPDLHSELNLSSLELGDSALYFCASSPSSSGANVLTFGAGSRLTVL.

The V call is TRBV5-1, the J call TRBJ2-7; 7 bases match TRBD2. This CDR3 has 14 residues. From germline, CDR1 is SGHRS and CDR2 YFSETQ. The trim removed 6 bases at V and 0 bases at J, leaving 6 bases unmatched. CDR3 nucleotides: TGCGCCAGCAAACGGGACTATAACTCCTACGAGCAGTACTTC. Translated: CASKRDYNSYEQYF.

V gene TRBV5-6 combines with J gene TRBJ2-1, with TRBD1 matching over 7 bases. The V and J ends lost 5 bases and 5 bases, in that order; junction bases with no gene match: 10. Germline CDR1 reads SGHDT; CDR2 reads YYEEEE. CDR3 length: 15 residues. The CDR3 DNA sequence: TGTGCCAGCAGTGTCAACAGGGGTGGAGACAATGAGCAGTTCTTC. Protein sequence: CASSVNRGGDNEQFF.